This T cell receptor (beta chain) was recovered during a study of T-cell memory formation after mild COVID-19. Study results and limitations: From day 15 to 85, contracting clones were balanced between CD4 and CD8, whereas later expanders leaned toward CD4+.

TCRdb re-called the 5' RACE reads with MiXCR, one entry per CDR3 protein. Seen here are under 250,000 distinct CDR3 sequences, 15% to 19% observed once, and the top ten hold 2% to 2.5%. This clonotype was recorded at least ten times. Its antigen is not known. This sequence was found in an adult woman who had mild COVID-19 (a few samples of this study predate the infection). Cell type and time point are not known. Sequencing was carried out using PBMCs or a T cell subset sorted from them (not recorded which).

CDR3 sequence: CASRSGTWNEKLFF. The CDR3 nucleotides are TGTGCCAGTAGATCCGGGACATGGAATGAAAAACTGTTTTTT. V gene TRBV19 combines with J gene TRBJ1-4; D is possibly TRBD1 (6 bases). The germline V gene encodes CDR1 LNHDA and CDR2 SQIVND (reference sequence). The CDR3 has 14 residues. Trimming took off 6 bases at V and 5 bases at J, with 13 bases between the two ends.